This T cell receptor beta chain is drawn from a study of neurological immune-mediated disorders. This clonotype was recorded many times. Specified time point: longitudinal time-point 1 (baseline). It was from 2 million PBMCs stored at -80 C that the unsorted libraries were obtained. V gave up 0 bases and J gave up 4 bases; unmatched junction bases: 7. CDR1 and CDR2 from the germline V gene are MGHRA and YSYEKL. The CDR3 is 17 amino acids. It was by 5'RACE with 10-nucleotide random UMIs that the cDNA was made. Over 200 million TCR-beta sequences from 15-18 subjects came out of each sequencing run. TCRdb independently ran MiXCR on the 5' RACE reads; one entry per CDR3 protein. Here the sample spans some 68,000 distinct CDR3 sequences, roughly an eighth being singletons.

The sequence came from a female donor with HTLV-1-associated myelopathy (HAM/TSP). The rearrangement links TRBV4-1 to TRBJ2-1; 9 nucleotides match TRBD1. Sequencing was done on a sample of PBMCs. The CDR3 region has the DNA TGCGCCAGCAGCCAAGAGCCTTTGGGACAGGGTTACAATGAGCAGTTCTTC. This codes for CASSQEPLGQGYNEQFF.